The 30 T cell receptor beta chains reported below all come from one sample, sequenced in a study of graft-versus-host responses after intestinal transplantation. Produced via immunoSEQ multiplex PCR; TCRdb's table is partial and in-frame only. Among more than 85,000 clones listed, approximately 90% were seen once. No antigen is known for these receptors. The source was unstimulated CD8+ T cells sorted from spleen or lymph node cells, collected before transplant. All receptors derive from a human donor who was the organ donor for an intestinal transplant.

The chain joins TRBV6-5 to TRBJ1-1; the D is unclear. V gave up 2 bases and J gave up 1 base, with 8 bases separating them. The CDR3 contains 14 residues. Germline V lookup: CDR1 MNHEY, CDR2 SVGAGI. For the CDR3, the DNA is TGTGCCAGCAGTTACCAAAACACGAACACTGAAGCTTTCTTT. It is translated as CASSYQNTNTEAFF.

V gene TRBV7-2 combines with J gene TRBJ2-1; the match to TRBD1 covers 9 bases. CDR1 is SGHTA and CDR2 is FQGNSA in the germline V gene. The length of the CDR3 is 15 residues. J was trimmed by 2 bases and V by 7 bases; bases with no gene match: 6. The CDR3 DNA reads as TGTGCCAGCACCACCACAGGGGGCGCCTACAATGAGCAGTTCTTC. It specifies CASTTTGGAYNEQFF.

In this sample, this clone turned up once. Other DNA variants within this sample encode the same CDR3. The rearrangement links TRBV5-4 to TRBJ1-1; 8 bases match TRBD1. The CDR3 runs to 15 residues. The V segment lost 0 bases and the J segment 7 bases; nucleotides outside the gene matches: 8. From germline, CDR1 is SGHNT and CDR2 YYREEE (reference sequence). The CDR3 DNA reads as TGTGCCAGCAGCTTGGCCCCCGGGACAGGATTTGAAGCTTTCTTT. Amino acids: CASSLAPGTGFEAFF.

The genes are TRBV21-1 and TRBJ2-7; the D call of TRBD1 is as the table states it, not checked on the DNA. TRBV21-1 is recorded as a pseudogene. CDR3 length: 13 residues. This CDR3 is CTDRQWVLNEQYF. The DNA for the CDR3 is TGTACCGATCGACAGTGGGTTTTGAACGAGCAGTACTTC.

V gene TRBV15 combines with J gene TRBJ1-5, with a possible D match to TRBD1 (6 bases). The CDR3 runs to 15 residues. Trimming removed 3 bases from V and 1 base from J, with 10 bases in between. Looked up from germline, CDR1 is LNHNV and CDR2 is YYDKDF (reference sequence). CDR3: CATSSRDTSNQPQHF. In DNA form, the CDR3 reads TGTGCCACCAGCAGTCGGGACACCAGCAATCAGCCCCAGCATTTT.

The rearrangement uses TRBV10-3 and TRBJ2-7, with D possibly matching TRBD1 (5 bases). The germline V gene encodes CDR1 ENHRY and CDR2 SYGVKD. The CDR3 runs to 16 residues. V lost 4 bases and J 1 base, leaving 17 bases between the germline ends. The CDR3 DNA reads as TGTGCCATCAGTGGAACCTACCCCAGACAGTCCTACGAGCAGTACTTC. It translates to CAISGTYPRQSYEQYF.

This clone appeared once. The rearrangement uses TRBV29-1 and TRBJ2-5, with TRBD2 matching 8 bases. V dropped 5 bases and J dropped 7; count of bases not matched to a gene: 9. This CDR3 spans 13 amino acids. Per germline, CDR1 SQVTM and CDR2 ANQGSEA. The CDR3: CSVIGLALGTQYF. The DNA for the CDR3 is TGCAGCGTTATAGGACTAGCTCTTGGGACCCAGTACTTC.

This sequence joins TRBV6-1 and TRBJ2-2; TRBD2 matches at 8 bases. The CDR3 is 19 residues long. CDR1 and CDR2 (germline): MNHNS, SASEGT. J gave up 4 bases and V 0 bases, and 13 bases lay outside the gene matches. The CDR3 region is CASSEAWLAGALGTGELFF. CDR3 bases: TGTGCCAGCAGTGAAGCATGGCTAGCGGGTGCCCTGGGCACCGGGGAGCTGTTTTTT.

The chain has TRBV23-1 and TRBJ2-7; D may be TRBD2 (6 bases). TRBV23-1 is recorded as an ORF, its role being uncertain. The CDR3 runs to 19 residues. The V and J ends lost 0 bases and 3 bases respectively, with 24 bases between them. CDR3: CASSQSFGGDSGESYEQYF. For the CDR3, the DNA is TGCGCCAGCAGTCAATCTTTCGGGGGAGACTCCGGGGAGAGCTACGAGCAGTACTTC.

V and J are TRBV19 and TRBJ1-1; the match to TRBD1 covers 10 bases. The CDR3 totals 15 residues. With V trimmed by 7 bases and J by 4 bases, 9 bases remained unmatched. The germline V gene has CDR1 LNHDA and CDR2 SQIVND (reference sequence). The CDR3 here is CASMGDRGDGTEAFF. The CDR3 coding sequence is TGTGCCAGTATGGGGGACAGGGGAGACGGCACTGAAGCTTTCTTT.

The chain is built from TRBV5-1 and TRBJ2-7; 8 bases align to TRBD2. Germline values: CDR1 SGHRS, CDR2 YFSETQ. Trimming removed 2 bases from V and 0 bases from J; junction bases left unmatched: 4. The CDR3 contains 15 residues. The CDR3 protein is CASSFQRGTSYEQYF. CDR3 DNA sequence: TGCGCCAGCAGCTTCCAGCGGGGGACCTCCTACGAGCAGTACTTC.

This chain joins TRBV5-4 and TRBJ2-7, with D possibly being TRBD2 (6 bases). This CDR3 has 13 amino acids. Germline lookup yields CDR1 SGHNT and CDR2 YYREEE (reference sequence). With 4 bases removed from V and 4 bases from J, the gap between germline ends came to 12 bases. The CDR3 spells CASSGGTVYEQYF. The DNA for the CDR3 is TGTGCCAGCAGCGGCGGGACTGTTTACGAGCAGTACTTC.

The genes are TRBV6-4 and TRBJ2-3; D gene unclear. The CDR3 consists of 13 residues. Trimming took off 5 bases at V and 2 bases at J, with 8 bases between the two ends. The germline V gene has CDR1 MRHNA and CDR2 SNTAGT. This CDR3 reads CASSYGITDTQYF. CDR3 DNA: TGTGCCAGCAGTTACGGTATCACAGATACGCAGTATTTT.

CDR3 in DNA: TGTGCCAGCAGCCAAGGTGGGGGCGCTTTTGGCTACACCTTC. Its translation is CASSQGGGAFGYTF. The V and J genes are TRBV7-3 and TRBJ1-2, with D tentatively TRBD1 (6 bases). Germline V gene sequence: CDR1 SGHTA, CDR2 FQGTGA. The CDR3 consists of 14 residues. Trimming left V 5 bases short and J 7 bases short, with 17 bases between.

The chain couples TRBV2 to TRBJ2-7; maybe TRBD2 (5 bases). Germline values: CDR1 SNHLY, CDR2 FYNNEI. Trimming took off 4 bases at V and 4 bases at J, with 11 bases between the two ends. The CDR3 consists of 13 residues. The CDR3 bases are TGTGCCAGCAGTGGTGTAGGCGGGTACGAGCAGTACTTC. Protein sequence: CASSGVGGYEQYF.

This clone was observed a single time. At one boundary the junction diverges from the germline segment, which might be a read error. This chain uses TRBV12-5 with TRBJ2-7, with TRBD2 matching 13 bases. This CDR3 region has 17 residues. Looked up from germline, CDR1 is LGHNT and CDR2 is FRNRAP. The CDR3 spells CASGLDARLAGGQPLRF. The CDR3 DNA sequence: TGTGCTAGTGGTTTGGACGCCCGACTAGCGGGGGGCCAACCCTTGAGGTTC.

The chain couples TRBV10-1 to TRBJ1-6, with no clear D. V gave up 3 bases and J gave up 9 bases, with 9 bases separating them. Per the germline V gene, CDR1 is WNHNN and CDR2 is SYGVQD (reference sequence). The CDR3 consists of 13 residues. The CDR3 loop reads CASSDGVGSPLHF. The CDR3 nucleotides are TGCGCCAGCAGTGACGGGGTCGGTTCACCCCTCCACTTT.

This chain uses TRBV30 with TRBJ2-1; D is unresolved. CDR3 length equals 11 residues. The germline CDR1 and CDR2 sequences are GTSNPN and SVGIG (reference sequence). The germline V and J ends were trimmed by 7 bases and 2 bases, with 6 bases remaining between them. CDR3 sequence reads: CASTAYNEQFF. The CDR3 DNA follows: TGTGCCTCTACCGCCTACAATGAGCAGTTCTTC.

The chain joins TRBV7-3 to TRBJ2-3, with D possibly being TRBD2 (6 bases). This CDR3 has 15 amino acids. V lost 1 base to trimming and J lost 6 bases, with 14 bases between them. Per germline, CDR1 SGHTA and CDR2 FQGTGA. The CDR3 region is CASSLSYGGPDTQYF. CDR3 nucleotide sequence: TGTGCCAGCAGCTTAAGCTACGGAGGGCCGGATACGCAGTATTTT. Complete variable domain (other parts from reference TRBV7-3 and TRBJ2-3): GAGVSQTPSNKVTEKGKYVELRCDPISGHTALYWYRQSLGQGPEFLIYFQGTGAADDSGLPNDRFFAVRPEGSVSTLKIQRTERGDSAVYLCASSLSYGGPDTQYFGPGTRLTVL.

J is TRBJ1-3 and V is TRBV9; possible D gene TRBD1, 5 bases. The CDR3 consists of 14 residues. Looked up from germline, CDR1 is SGDLS and CDR2 is YYNGEE. Between the trimmed V and J ends, which lost 3 bases and 9 bases, there was a span of 16 bases. DNA for the CDR3: TGTGCCAGCAGCGCATTCGGGACGGGAGGCACCATATATTTT. Its protein product is CASSAFGTGGTIYF.

This rearrangement joins TRBV4-2 to TRBJ2-7, with 9 positions matching TRBD1. With V trimmed by 3 bases and J by 5 bases, 5 bases remained unmatched. The CDR3 extends over 14 amino acids. In germline, CDR1 is LGHNA, CDR2 YNFKEQ. CDR3 amino acids: CASSHGQGQDEQYF. The CDR3 region has the DNA TGTGCCAGCAGCCACGGACAGGGGCAGGACGAGCAGTACTTC.

The chain couples TRBV6-5 to TRBJ2-5; TRBD2 aligns across 9 bases. V lost 6 bases to trimming and J lost 7 bases; unmatched junction nucleotides: 12. Germline CDR1 MNHEY, CDR2 SVGAGI. The CDR3 extends over 15 amino acids. The CDR3 spells CASSPTSGLMGTQYF. The CDR3 DNA reads as TGTGCCAGCAGCCCCACTAGCGGGTTGATGGGGACCCAGTACTTC.

The chain is built from TRBV7-9 and TRBJ1-3, with D perhaps TRBD1 (6 bases). Germline V gene sequence: CDR1 SEHNR, CDR2 FQNEAQ (reference sequence). Trimming removed 3 bases from V and 8 bases from J, with 8 bases in between. CDR3 length: 12 amino acids. The CDR3 sequence is CASSLGADTIYF. CDR3 sequence (DNA): TGTGCCAGCAGCTTGGGGGCTGACACCATATATTTT.

The genes are TRBV14 and TRBJ1-1; weak D call: TRBD1 (5 bases). The CDR3 spans 15 residues. Germline CDR1 is SGHDN and CDR2 is FVKESK. Trimming cost V 0 bases and J 11 bases, with 19 bases left between them. DNA of the CDR3: TGTGCCAGCAGCCAAGATGGGAGGCCCTCTCGGGGGGCTTTCTTT. Translated: CASSQDGRPSRGAFF.

Written as DNA, the CDR3 is TGTGCCAGCAGTTGGGGAGGGGGTATGGACGAGCAGTACTTC. Amino acid sequence: CASSWGGGMDEQYF. V gene TRBV7-3 combines with J gene TRBJ2-7; D is perhaps TRBD2 (7 bases). Trimming pared 6 bases from V and 5 bases from J, leaving 17 bases between. From germline, CDR1 is SGHTA and CDR2 FQGTGA. This CDR3 region has 14 residues.

This clone was observed a single time. The rearrangement uses TRBV9 and TRBJ1-2, with 7 bases aligning to TRBD1. CDR3 size: 14 residues. CDR1 is SGDLS and CDR2 is YYNGEE in the germline V gene. Unmatched junction bases numbered 2, after V lost 1 base and J lost 2 bases. The CDR3 bases are TGTGCCAGCAGCGTAACAGGGGAGAACTATGGCTACACCTTC. Residues: CASSVTGENYGYTF.

V gene TRBV27 combines with J gene TRBJ2-5; TRBD1 is a possible D gene (6 bases). Trimming left V 2 bases short and J 5 bases short, with 21 bases between. The CDR3 extends over 17 amino acids. The germline CDR1 and CDR2 sequences are MNHEY and SMNVEV (reference sequence). CDR3 nucleotides: TGTGCCAGCAGTTTAAGTTCCGGTCAGGGGACGTTGGAGACCCAGTACTTC. Amino acids: CASSLSSGQGTLETQYF.

The chain joins TRBV6-1 to TRBJ2-7, with D possibly TRBD2 on 6 matching bases. The germline CDR1 and CDR2 sequences are MNHNS and SASEGT. The CDR3 spans 17 residues. The V and J ends lost 2 bases and 0 bases respectively, with 17 bases between them. The CDR3 DNA reads as TGTGCCAGCAGTGAATTCGGAGGGTTCCTCAGCTCCTACGAGCAGTACTTC. This gives the protein CASSEFGGFLSSYEQYF.

This clone was counted a single time. The chain uses TRBV5-1 and TRBJ2-7; D unclear. Trimming shortened V by 2 bases and J by 3 bases, and 3 bases separated the two germline ends. CDR3 size: 11 residues. Germline V CDR1 and CDR2: SGHRS, YFSETQ. DNA of the CDR3: TGCGCCAGCAGCTTTCTCTACGAGCAGTACTTC. This gives the protein CASSFLYEQYF.

This CDR3 reads CASSPRDFQSYEQYF. In nucleotides, the CDR3 is TGTGCCAGCTCACCCCGGGACTTTCAATCCTACGAGCAGTACTTC. The J gene is TRBJ2-7, the V gene TRBV18, with D perhaps TRBD2 (6 bases). This CDR3 has 15 residues. Germline-derived CDR1 and CDR2 are KGHSH and LQKENI. Trimming removed 3 bases from V and 1 base from J, with 13 bases in between.